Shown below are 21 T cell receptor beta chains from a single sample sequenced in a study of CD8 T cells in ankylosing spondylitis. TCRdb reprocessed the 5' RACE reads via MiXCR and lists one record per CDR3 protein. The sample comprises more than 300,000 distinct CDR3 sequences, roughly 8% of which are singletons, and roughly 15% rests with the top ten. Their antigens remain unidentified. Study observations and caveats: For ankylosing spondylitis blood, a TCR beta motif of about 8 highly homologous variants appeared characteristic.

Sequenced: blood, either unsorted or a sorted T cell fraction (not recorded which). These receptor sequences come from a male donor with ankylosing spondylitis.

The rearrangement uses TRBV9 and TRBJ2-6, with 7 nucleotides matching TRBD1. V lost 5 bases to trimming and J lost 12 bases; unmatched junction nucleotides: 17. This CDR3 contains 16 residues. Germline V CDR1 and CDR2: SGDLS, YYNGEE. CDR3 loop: CASSQGVGQRTIVLTF. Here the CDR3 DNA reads TGTGCCAGCAGTCAGGGGGTGGGGCAGAGAACAATCGTCCTGACTTTC.

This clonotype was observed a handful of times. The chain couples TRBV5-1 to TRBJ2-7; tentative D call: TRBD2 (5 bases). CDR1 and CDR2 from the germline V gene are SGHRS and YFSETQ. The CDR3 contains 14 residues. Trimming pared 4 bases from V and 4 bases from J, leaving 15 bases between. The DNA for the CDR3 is TGCGCCAGCAGCCCCACGGCTAGCTGGTACGAGCAGTACTTC. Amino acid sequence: CASSPTASWYEQYF.

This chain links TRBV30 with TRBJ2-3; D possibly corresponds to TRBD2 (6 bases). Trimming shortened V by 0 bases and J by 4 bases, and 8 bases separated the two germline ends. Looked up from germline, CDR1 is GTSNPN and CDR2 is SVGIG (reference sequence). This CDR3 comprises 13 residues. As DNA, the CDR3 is TGTGCCTGGAGTGTAAGGGAGGCAGATACGCAGTATTTT. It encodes CAWSVREADTQYF.

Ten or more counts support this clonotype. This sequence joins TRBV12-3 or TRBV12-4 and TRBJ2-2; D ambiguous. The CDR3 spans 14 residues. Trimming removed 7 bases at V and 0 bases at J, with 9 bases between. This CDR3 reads CASIPRPNTGELFF. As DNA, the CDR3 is TGTGCCAGCATCCCGAGGCCGAACACCGGGGAGCTGTTTTTT.

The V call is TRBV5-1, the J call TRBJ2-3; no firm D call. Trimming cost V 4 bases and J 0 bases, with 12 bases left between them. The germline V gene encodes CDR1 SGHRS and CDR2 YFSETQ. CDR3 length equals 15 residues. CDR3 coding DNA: TGCGCCAGCAGCCAAAACAGTCCTAGCACAGATACGCAGTATTTT. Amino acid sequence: CASSQNSPSTDTQYF.

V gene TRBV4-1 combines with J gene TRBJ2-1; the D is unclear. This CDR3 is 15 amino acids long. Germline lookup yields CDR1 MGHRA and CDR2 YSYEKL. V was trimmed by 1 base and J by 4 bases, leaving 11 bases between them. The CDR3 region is CASSQGSPSYNEQFF. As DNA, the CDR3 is TGCGCCAGCAGCCAAGGATCGCCTTCTTACAATGAGCAGTTCTTC.

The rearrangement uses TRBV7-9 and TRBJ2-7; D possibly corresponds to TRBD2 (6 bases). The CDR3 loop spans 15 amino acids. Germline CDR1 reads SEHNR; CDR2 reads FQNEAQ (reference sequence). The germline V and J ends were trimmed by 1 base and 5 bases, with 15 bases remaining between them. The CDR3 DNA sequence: TGTGCCAGCAGCTTAGTCCGGGGGTCGCTAGACGAGCAGTACTTC. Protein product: CASSLVRGSLDEQYF.

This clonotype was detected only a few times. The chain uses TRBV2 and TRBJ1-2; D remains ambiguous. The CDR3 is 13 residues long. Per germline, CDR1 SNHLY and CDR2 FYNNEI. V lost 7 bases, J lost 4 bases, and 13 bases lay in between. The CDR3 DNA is TGTGCCAGCAATGGGGAAGGAGGCTATGGCTACACCTTC. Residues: CASNGEGGYGYTF.

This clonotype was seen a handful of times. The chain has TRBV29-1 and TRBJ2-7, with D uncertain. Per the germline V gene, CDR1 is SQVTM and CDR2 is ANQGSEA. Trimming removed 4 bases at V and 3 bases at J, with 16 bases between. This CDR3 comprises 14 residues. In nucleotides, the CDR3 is TGCAGCGTTGGGGGTGAGGAGACGTACTACGAGCAGTACTTC. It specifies CSVGGEETYYEQYF.

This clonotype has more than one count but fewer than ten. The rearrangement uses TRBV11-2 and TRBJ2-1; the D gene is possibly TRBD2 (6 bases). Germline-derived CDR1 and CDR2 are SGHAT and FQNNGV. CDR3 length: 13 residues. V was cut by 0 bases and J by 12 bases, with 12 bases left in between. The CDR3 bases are TGTGCCAGCAGCTTAGACACGGGAGTCTGGCAGTTCTTC. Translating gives CASSLDTGVWQFF. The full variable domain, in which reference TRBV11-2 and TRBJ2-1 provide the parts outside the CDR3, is EAGVAQSPRYKIIEKRQSVAFWCNPISGHATLYWYQQILGQGPKLLIQFQNNGVVDDSQLPKDRFSAERLKGVDSTLKIQPAKLEDSAVYLCASSLDTGVWQFFGPGTRLTVL.

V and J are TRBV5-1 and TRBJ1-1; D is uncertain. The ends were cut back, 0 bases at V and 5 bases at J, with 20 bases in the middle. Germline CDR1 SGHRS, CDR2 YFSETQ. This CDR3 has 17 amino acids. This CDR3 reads CASSLGSLVPRGTEAFF. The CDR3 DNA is TGCGCCAGCAGCTTGGGGAGCCTAGTACCGAGAGGAACTGAAGCTTTCTTT.

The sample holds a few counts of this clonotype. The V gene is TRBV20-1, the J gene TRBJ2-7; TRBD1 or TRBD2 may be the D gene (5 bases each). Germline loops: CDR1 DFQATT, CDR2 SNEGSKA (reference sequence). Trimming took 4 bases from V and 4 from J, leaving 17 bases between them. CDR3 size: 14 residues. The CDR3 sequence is CSAKGPHLGYEQYF. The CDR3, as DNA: TGCAGTGCTAAGGGACCACATCTGGGGTACGAGCAGTACTTC.

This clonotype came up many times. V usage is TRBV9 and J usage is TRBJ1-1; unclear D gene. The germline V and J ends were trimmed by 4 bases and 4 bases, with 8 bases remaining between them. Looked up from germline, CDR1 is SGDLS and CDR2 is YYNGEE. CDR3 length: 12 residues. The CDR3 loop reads CASSPGLTEAFF. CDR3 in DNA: TGTGCCAGCAGCCCCGGACTCACTGAAGCTTTCTTT.

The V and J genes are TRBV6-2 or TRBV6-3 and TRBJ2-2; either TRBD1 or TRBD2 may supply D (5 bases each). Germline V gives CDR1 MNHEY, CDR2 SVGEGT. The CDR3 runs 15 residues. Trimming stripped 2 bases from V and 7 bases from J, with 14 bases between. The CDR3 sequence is CASSYGTPLGGELFF. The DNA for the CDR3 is TGTGCCAGCAGTTACGGGACCCCTTTGGGCGGGGAGCTGTTTTTT.

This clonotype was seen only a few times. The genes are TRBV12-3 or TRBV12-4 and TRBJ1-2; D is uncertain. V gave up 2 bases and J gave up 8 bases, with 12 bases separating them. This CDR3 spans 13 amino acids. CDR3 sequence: CASSLHRGGGYTF. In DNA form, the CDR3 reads TGTGCCAGCAGTTTACATCGGGGAGGCGGCTACACCTTC.

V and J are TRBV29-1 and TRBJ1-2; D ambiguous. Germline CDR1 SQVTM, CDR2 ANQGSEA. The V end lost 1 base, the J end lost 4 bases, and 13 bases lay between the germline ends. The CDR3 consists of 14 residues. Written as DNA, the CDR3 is TGCAGCGTTGAAGGCCAGGCGCATCCCTATGGCTACACCTTC. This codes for CSVEGQAHPYGYTF.

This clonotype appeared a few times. The CDR3 is CASSLAAGGLTGELFF. The CDR3, as DNA: TGTGCCAGCAGCTTAGCTGCGGGGGGGCTAACCGGGGAGCTGTTTTTT. The rearrangement uses TRBV7-2 and TRBJ2-2, with 9 nucleotides matching TRBD2. The ends lost 0 bases at V and 5 bases at J; junction bases unmatched: 4. Germline assignment: CDR1 SGHTA and CDR2 FQGNSA. This CDR3 is built from 16 residues.

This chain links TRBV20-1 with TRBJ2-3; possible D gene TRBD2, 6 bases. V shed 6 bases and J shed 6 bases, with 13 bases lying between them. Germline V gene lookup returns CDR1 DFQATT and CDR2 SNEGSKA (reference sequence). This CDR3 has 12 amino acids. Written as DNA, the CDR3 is TGCAGTGCCACCCCGGAGGGGGATACGCAGTATTTT. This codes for CSATPEGDTQYF.

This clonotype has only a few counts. Here the CDR3 reads CATSRDRPLRENTEAFF. CDR3 bases: TGTGCCACCAGCAGAGATCGGCCACTTCGAGAGAACACTGAAGCTTTCTTT. V and J are TRBV15 and TRBJ1-1, with D unclear. V was pared by 0 bases and J by 1 base, with 15 bases between. This CDR3 has 17 residues. Germline V CDR1 and CDR2: LNHNV, YYDKDF (reference sequence).

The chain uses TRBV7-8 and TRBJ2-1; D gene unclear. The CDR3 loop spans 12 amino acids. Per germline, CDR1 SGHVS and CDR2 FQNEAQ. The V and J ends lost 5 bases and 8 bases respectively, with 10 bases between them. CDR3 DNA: TGTGCCAGCAGCCCGACGGGCCATGAGCAGTTCTTC. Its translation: CASSPTGHEQFF.

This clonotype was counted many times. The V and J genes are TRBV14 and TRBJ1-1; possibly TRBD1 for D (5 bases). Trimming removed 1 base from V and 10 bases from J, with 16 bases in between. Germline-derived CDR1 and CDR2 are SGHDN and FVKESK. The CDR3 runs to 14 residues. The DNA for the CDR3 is TGTGCCAGCAGCCAAGGAGCTAGGGGCGCCGGAGCTTTCTTT. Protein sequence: CASSQGARGAGAFF.